This T cell receptor (beta chain) is drawn from a study of blood T cell repertoires in COVID-19. Study overall: The samples span acute and convalescent COVID-19 from the United States, Italy and Spain.

TCRdb's table, derived via immunoSEQ multiplex PCR, lists solely in-frame clones and lacks some. Altogether fewer than 500,000 clones are present, 75% to 90% being singletons, with the ten largest covering around 0.64%. From germline, CDR1 is MNHNS and CDR2 SASEGT. The CDR3 is 15 amino acids. The V end lost 2 bases, the J end lost 5 bases, and 16 bases lay between the germline ends. Individuals drawn from some 25 US areas were roughly 18 to 95 years old. Participant-given clinical history determined each cohort assignment. The chain carries TRBV6-1 and TRBJ2-7; possible D gene TRBD1, 6 bases. The sequenced material came from PBMCs or T cells enriched from blood (not recorded which). The receptor comes from a woman younger than 35 who had recovered from COVID-19. The CDR3 nucleotides read TGTGCCAGCAGTGAAACCCAGGGGTTTTCGGACGAGCAGTACTTC. This translates into CASSETQGFSDEQYF.